This T cell receptor beta chain stems from a study of T-cell reconstitution after alpha-beta-depleted transplantation in children. Unique molecular identifiers were used in preparing the TCRbeta library. TCRdb analysed the PCR reads with MiXCR anew, one entry per CDR3 protein. The sample lists 700,000 to 850,000 distinct CDR3 sequences, 15% to 20% occurring once. Material: PBMCs, mostly from graft donor cells, obtained 360 days after TCRalphabeta/CD19-depleted stem cell transplant. This TCR derives from a male patient younger than 18 who had a stem cell transplant for acute lymphoblastic leukemia, so the T cells may come from the graft donor.

CDR3 bases: TGTGCCAGCAACATGGTCTGGGCCGGGGAGCTGTTTTTT. Its protein is CASNMVWAGELFF. The gene calls are TRBV6-5 and TRBJ2-2; no clear D gene. The CDR3 is 13 residues long. Trimming pared 7 bases from V and 6 bases from J, leaving 12 bases between. The germline V gene has CDR1 MNHEY and CDR2 SVGAGI.